These 9 T cell receptor beta chains came from one sample sequenced in a study of Graves' ophthalmopathy and Graves' hyperthyroidism. The TCR beta CDR3 regions underwent amplification from RNA transcripts. After a first-round RT-PCR with HTBI primers, a second-round multiplex PCR was run. TCRdb called the multiplex PCR reads again in MiXCR, with one record for every CDR3 protein. This sample has about 590,000 distinct CDR3 sequences, with about 40% found just once. The sequencing input was peripheral blood or thyroid tissue (not recorded which). These receptors all come from an adult man with Graves' hyperthyroidism.

V and J are TRBV29-1 and TRBJ1-2; tentative D call: TRBD1 (6 bases). Trimming removed 7 bases at V and 4 bases at J, with 13 bases between. The length of the CDR3 is 12 residues. The germline CDR1 and CDR2 sequences are SQVTM and ANQGSEA. The CDR3, as DNA: TGCAGCGCTGGACAGCCGAGCTATGGCTACACCTTC. Protein sequence: CSAGQPSYGYTF. Full variable domain (outside the CDR3, taken from reference TRBV29-1 and TRBJ1-2): SAVISQKPSRDICQRGTSLTIQCQVDSQVTMMFWYRQQPGQSLTLIATANQGSEATYESGFVIDKFPISRPNLTFSTLTVSNMSPEDSSIYLCSAGQPSYGYTFGSGTRLTVV.

On this clonotype: A read error is possible here, since a much larger clone lies one base away. This rearrangement joins TRBV4-1 to TRBJ2-7, with 8 bases lining up with TRBD2. The CDR3 consists of 15 residues. Per germline, CDR1 MGHRA and CDR2 YSYEKL. V gave up 2 bases and J gave up 3 bases; unmatched junction bases: 6. The chain's CDR3 is CASSQRTSRSYEQYF. The CDR3 DNA is TGCGCCAGCAGCCAACGGACTAGCCGGAGCTACGAGCAGTACTTC.

Worth noting for this clonotype: A much more abundant neighbour one base away suggests this may be a read error. V gene TRBV10-1 combines with J gene TRBJ2-2; TRBD1 agrees at 9 bases. Unmatched junction bases numbered 4, after V lost 4 bases and J lost 4 bases. The CDR3 extends over 15 amino acids. Germline CDR1 and CDR2: WNHNN and SYGVQD (reference sequence). The CDR3 DNA follows: TGCGCCAGCAGTGTCACAGGGGGCCCCACCGGGGAGCTGTTTTTT. Translating gives CASSVTGGPTGELFF.

The chain recombines TRBV7-2 with TRBJ2-5; 8 bases align to TRBD2. The CDR3 is 13 residues long. CDR1 SGHTA and CDR2 FQGNSA come from the germline V gene. V dropped 1 base and J dropped 7; count of bases not matched to a gene: 2. The CDR3 loop is CASSLVLAGTQYF. The CDR3 region has the DNA TGTGCCAGCAGCTTAGTTCTAGCGGGGACCCAGTACTTC.

Concerning this clonotype: A much larger clone sits a single nucleotide away, making a read error possible. The J gene is TRBJ2-7, the V gene TRBV6-6; 7 bases fit TRBD1. Germline V lookup: CDR1 MNHNY, CDR2 SVGAGI (reference sequence). The CDR3 spans 15 residues. CDR3 sequence reads: CASSTTGTVTYEQHF. In nucleotides, the CDR3 is TGTGCCAGCAGTACTACCGGGACAGTAACCTACGAGCAGCACTTC.

The table lists this clonotype with a few counts. This chain links TRBV9 with TRBJ2-5; a weak D match, TRBD2 (7 bases). The V gene's germline CDR1 is SGDLS and CDR2 YYNGEE. The CDR3 length is 14 residues. Trimming cost V 7 bases and J 5 bases, with 18 bases left between them. CDR3 in DNA: TGTGCCAGCGGGGGGGGCTGGCGGGATGAGACCCAGTACTTC. Its protein product is CASGGGWRDETQYF.

V is TRBV29-1 and J is TRBJ2-7; D unclear. The CDR3 loop spans 12 amino acids. V gave up 4 bases and J gave up 6 bases, with 13 bases separating them. Looked up from germline, CDR1 is SQVTM and CDR2 is ANQGSEA. Here the CDR3 reads CSVAVGPAEQYF. CDR3 DNA: TGCAGCGTTGCGGTAGGGCCGGCCGAGCAGTACTTC.

This clonotype was recorded at least ten times. The chain links TRBV5-8 to TRBJ2-7; no reliable D call. In germline, CDR1 is SGHTS, CDR2 YDEGEE. Trimming removed 4 bases at V and 1 base at J, with 9 bases between. The CDR3 totals 13 residues. The CDR3 loop reads CASSPDLSYEQYF. For the CDR3, the DNA is TGTGCCAGCAGCCCGGACCTATCCTACGAGCAGTACTTC. Full variable domain (outside the CDR3, taken from reference TRBV5-8 and TRBJ2-7): EAGVTQSPTHLIKTRGQQATLRCSPISGHTSVYWYQQALGLGLQFLLWYDEGEERNRGNFPPRFSGRQFPNYSSELNVNALELEDSALYLCASSPDLSYEQYFGPGTRLTVT.

In this sample, this clonotype turned up many times. CDR3 protein: CASRKGQGSYGYTF. Written as DNA, the CDR3 is TGTGCCAGCAGGAAGGGACAGGGGTCCTATGGCTACACCTTC. The chain joins TRBV6-5 to TRBJ1-2; 10 bases match TRBD1. V lost 6 bases and J lost 4; bases outside the gene matches: 5. Germline CDR1 is MNHEY and CDR2 is SVGAGI. There are 14 residues in the CDR3.